One and the same sample provided the 14 T cell receptor beta chains below, sequenced in a study of T cell responses to AZD1222 COVID-19 vaccine. TCRdb's table, derived via immunoSEQ multiplex PCR, lists solely in-frame clones and lacks some. This sample has more than 85,000 clones, with 91% found just once. The source material was peripheral blood, sampled on day 0 of AZD1222 vaccination. These receptors were obtained from an adult in good health.

The rearrangement links TRBV6-5 to TRBJ1-2; 8 positions match TRBD1. Germline lookup yields CDR1 MNHEY and CDR2 SVGAGI. The CDR3 runs 14 residues. Trimming removed 6 bases from V and 3 bases from J; junction bases left unmatched: 6. The CDR3 here is CASSRGREYYGYTF. CDR3 DNA sequence: TGTGCCAGCAGCAGGGGGCGCGAATACTATGGCTACACCTTC.

The gene calls are TRBV2 and TRBJ2-7, with a possible D match to TRBD2 (6 bases). Trimming took 7 bases from V and 0 from J, leaving 10 bases between them. The germline gives CDR1 SNHLY, CDR2 FYNNEI. This CDR3 is 13 amino acids long. CDR3 loop: CASIAGISYEQYF. CDR3 bases: TGTGCCAGCATTGCGGGGATCTCCTACGAGCAGTACTTC.

This chain joins TRBV12-3 or TRBV12-4 and TRBJ2-3, with a possible D match to TRBD1 (5 bases). V lost 10 bases, J lost 4 bases, and 12 bases lay in between. The CDR3 consists of 12 residues. The CDR3 DNA is TGTGCCAACTCACAGGAATCAGATACGCAGTATTTT. Translated: CANSQESDTQYF.

This clone was recorded only once. V is TRBV5-1 and J is TRBJ1-5; 7 bases match TRBD1. V was clipped by 4 bases and J by 6 bases; unmatched bases: 10. Germline V CDR1 and CDR2: SGHRS, YFSETQ. The CDR3 runs 15 residues. The CDR3 sequence is CASSPEGQGGQPQHF. In DNA, the CDR3 is TGCGCCAGCAGCCCGGAAGGTCAGGGGGGTCAGCCCCAGCATTTT.

Here the CDR3 DNA reads TGCAGCGTTGCCCGGGAGGGTGGAAACACCATATATTTT. Its translation is CSVAREGGNTIYF. The V call is TRBV29-1, the J call TRBJ1-3; D not certain. CDR3 length: 13 residues. Trimming cost V 4 bases and J 3 bases, with 10 bases left between them. The germline V gene encodes CDR1 SQVTM and CDR2 ANQGSEA. The entire variable domain, with the rest obtained from reference TRBV29-1 and TRBJ1-3, is as follows: SAVISQKPSRDICQRGTSLTIQCQVDSQVTMMFWYRQQPGQSLTLIATANQGSEATYESGFVIDKFPISRPNLTFSTLTVSNMSPEDSSIYLCSVAREGGNTIYFGEGSWLTVV.

The chain uses TRBV4-2 and TRBJ2-5, with 13 bases that match TRBD2. Germline V gives CDR1 LGHNA, CDR2 YNFKEQ. Trimming at V came to 1 base and at J to 5 bases, leaving 7 bases not matched to a gene. The CDR3 spans 17 residues. The chain's CDR3 is CASSQGTSGGGVETQYF. The CDR3 DNA reads as TGTGCCAGCAGCCAAGGGACTAGCGGGGGAGGCGTCGAGACCCAGTACTTC.

This clone was counted a few times. J is TRBJ1-1 and V is TRBV18; D unclear. Germline V CDR1 and CDR2: KGHSH, LQKENI. With 2 bases removed from V and 2 bases from J, the gap between germline ends came to 15 bases. This CDR3 is built from 16 residues. CDR3 nucleotides: TGTGCCAGCTCACCATCGAAATTAACCCGTAACACTGAAGCTTTCTTT. The encoded protein is CASSPSKLTRNTEAFF. The whole variable domain, filled in from reference TRBV18 and TRBJ1-1, reads NAGVMQNPRHLVRRRGQEARLRCSPMKGHSHVYWYRQLPEEGLKFMVYLQKENIIDESGMPKERFSAEFPKEGPSILRIQQVVRGDSAAYFCASSPSKLTRNTEAFFGQGTRLTVV.

This clone appeared a single time. The gene calls are TRBV3-1 (or the pseudogene TRBV3-2) and TRBJ2-1; D gene unclear. The V and J ends lost 1 base and 8 bases respectively, with 6 bases between them. Per the germline V gene, CDR1 is LGHDT and CDR2 is YNNKEL (reference sequence). The CDR3 consists of 12 residues. CDR3: CASSQVTYEQFF. DNA for the CDR3: TGTGCCAGCAGCCAAGTCACGTATGAGCAGTTCTTC.

The chain links TRBV9 to TRBJ1-5, with D perhaps matching TRBD1 (5 bases). The CDR3 is 15 amino acids. The V gene lost 0 bases and the J gene lost 2 bases, with 9 bases spanning the gap. Germline lookup yields CDR1 SGDLS and CDR2 YYNGEE. The CDR3 coding sequence is TGTGCCAGCAGCGTAGGGGGCTATGGCAATCAGCCCCAGCATTTT. Protein product: CASSVGGYGNQPQHF.

The chain carries TRBV7-9 and TRBJ2-3; D is ambiguous. V dropped 4 bases and J dropped 4 bases, with 6 bases sitting between them. CDR3 length equals 12 residues. Germline lookup yields CDR1 SEHNR and CDR2 FQNEAQ (reference sequence). The CDR3 nucleotides read TGTGCCAGCAGCTCAAATGCAGATACGCAGTATTTT. It translates to CASSSNADTQYF.

Here the CDR3 reads CASSHGTKSNEKLFF. CDR3 bases: TGTGCCAGCAGCCACGGAACAAAATCAAATGAAAAACTGTTTTTT. The chain has TRBV7-9 and TRBJ1-4; D gene uncertain. Trimming took off 5 bases at V and 5 bases at J, with 15 bases between the two ends. The CDR3 is 15 amino acids. The germline gives CDR1 SEHNR, CDR2 FQNEAQ (reference sequence). The variable domain in full, with the rest retrieved from reference TRBV7-9 and TRBJ1-4, is DTGVSQNPRHKITKRGQNVTFRCDPISEHNRLYWYRQTLGQGPEFLTYFQNEAQLEKSRLLSDRFSAERPKGSFSTLEIQRTEQGDSAMYLCASSHGTKSNEKLFFGSGTQLSVL.

The chain links TRBV6-5 to TRBJ2-7; 8 bases are shared with TRBD2. Trimming cost V 2 bases and J 1 base; bases outside gene matches: 7. The CDR3 consists of 16 residues. Germline V gives CDR1 MNHEY, CDR2 SVGAGI. The chain's CDR3 is CASSYGPGLGSYEQYF. The CDR3 DNA follows: TGTGCCAGCAGTTACGGACCGGGACTAGGTTCCTACGAGCAGTACTTC.

The chain couples TRBV6-2 or TRBV6-3 to TRBJ1-5, with a weak D call TRBD1 (5 bases). The CDR3 length is 14 residues. Looked up from germline, CDR1 is MNHEY and CDR2 is SVGEGT. The ends were cut back, 6 bases at V and 5 bases at J, with 14 bases in the middle. The CDR3 nucleotides read TGTGCCAGCAGCTCCAGGGTCCGCCATCAGCCCCAGCATTTT. Residues: CASSSRVRHQPQHF.

Only a few counts were recorded for this clone. The CDR3 bases are TGTGCCAGCAGCCTGCCGCCGGGACAGGAGGCCTATTCCTCCTACGAGCAGTACTTC. Its translation is CASSLPPGQEAYSSYEQYF. This sequence joins TRBV5-6 and TRBJ2-7, with 8 bases aligning to TRBD1. Germline-derived CDR1 and CDR2 are SGHDT and YYEEEE. The CDR3 spans 19 residues. V trimming: 4 bases; J trimming: 0 bases; junction bases outside the gene matches: 18.